This is a list of T cell receptor beta chains from one sample in a study of blood T cell repertoires in COVID-19. Sequenced by immunoSEQ multiplex PCR; TCRdb stores in-frame clones only, minus some. The repertoire includes under 80,000 clones, roughly 92% of them detected once, and about 5.4% sits in the top ten. The source material was peripheral blood. The receptor set was obtained from a human donor in a cohort sampled during active COVID-19. Each CDR3 is given with its conserved first and last residue.

v_call	j_call	cdr3_aa
TRBV19	TRBJ1-1	CASSPLAVRNADEAFF
TRBV11-2	TRBJ2-5	CASSIHSGEETQYF
TRBV9	TRBJ2-7	CASSGGVEQYF
TRBV6-6	TRBJ2-3	CASSPDRGGPDTQYF
TRBV9	TRBJ1-3	CASSALTGSRNTIYF
TRBV27	TRBJ2-4	CASSSLGEWLNIQYF
TRBV4-3	TRBJ2-7	CASSRLTGVDEQYF
TRBV19	TRBJ2-7	CASSIGNEQYF
TRBV29-1	TRBJ2-5	CSVEEAGETQYF
TRBV20-1	TRBJ2-6	CSASIPGQFFSGANVLTF
TRBV7-2	TRBJ1-5	CASSRNRQSNQPQHF